These 2 T cell receptor beta chains were sequenced from one sample in a study of early T cells in non-severe SARS-CoV-2 infection. TCRdb processed the 5' RACE reads anew with MiXCR; each CDR3 protein has one entry. The sample has some 77,000 distinct CDR3 sequences; about 5% are singletons. The sequences come from whole blood, collected at baseline. The source of these receptors is an adult who was a healthcare worker with PCR-confirmed SARS-CoV-2 infection or an uninfected control (not recorded which).

This clonotype was counted between two and nine times. The rearrangement uses TRBV7-9 and TRBJ2-3; 8 positions agree with TRBD2. The CDR3 totals 15 residues. The germline CDR1 and CDR2 sequences are SEHNR and FQNEAQ (reference sequence). The junction had 8 bases not matched to a gene; V was cut back by 3 bases and J by 6 bases. The CDR3 reads CASSLSGRAGDTQYF. The CDR3 nucleotides are TGTGCCAGCAGCTTGAGCGGGAGAGCTGGGGATACGCAGTATTTT.

The rearrangement links TRBV10-3 to TRBJ1-1, with 7 bases that match TRBD1. The V gene end was trimmed by 6 bases and the J gene end by 6 bases; junction bases not matched to a gene: 10. Per germline, CDR1 ENHRY and CDR2 SYGVKD. The CDR3 spans 14 residues. CDR3 sequence reads: CAISPSTGRSEAFF. The CDR3 coding sequence is TGTGCCATCAGCCCATCGACAGGGCGCTCTGAAGCTTTCTTT.